This T cell receptor (beta chain) was captured by sequencing in a study of cytomegalovirus exposure and HLA in healthy donors. About this clone: Its target is unknown.

Study findings and constraints: The classifier reportedly diagnosed cytomegalovirus status with high specificity and sensitivity. Subsequent analysis showed first-cohort TCR clusters tending to co-occur in roughly 130 validation repertoires. TCR beta chains numbering under 200 were designated cytomegalovirus-associated. Most observed TCR sequences were rare, whereas some public TCRs were detected in many donors.

Produced via immunoSEQ multiplex PCR; TCRdb's table is partial and in-frame only. This sample yields under 250,000 clones, of which about 87% are seen a single time; about 2.5% belongs to the top ten. Looked up from germline, CDR1 is SQVTM and CDR2 is ANQGSEA. V was shortened by 7 bases and J by 4 bases, with 17 bases between the two germline ends. CDR3 length equals 14 residues. This receptor was taken from a man aged 18-30 years in good health and CMV-seronegative. The chain carries TRBV29-1 and TRBJ2-1, with D perhaps matching TRBD1 (5 bases). Sequenced sample: PBMCs. The CDR3 protein is CSDLVRDHYNEQFF. CDR3 sequence (DNA): TGCAGCGACCTCGTCAGGGATCATTACAATGAGCAGTTCTTC.